Listed below are T cell receptor beta chains from one sample, sequenced in a study of beta chain features in type 1 diabetes. Only in-frame clones appear in the TCRdb table, and some are missing; sequencing was by immunoSEQ multiplex PCR. The data show 300,000 to 350,000 clones, 6.5% to 10% seen once. Sequencing was performed on central memory CD4+ T cells from blood. Receptors were obtained from a woman between 18 and 29 years old in good health. Both conserved end residues are part of each CDR3. D genes are given only for firm matches. Clone size is stated in some rows and not others, as once, few, many or a class when expanded.

size: .
J: TRBJ1-2
D: .
V: TRBV6-1
CDR3: CASSEGPGRTKNIF
DNA: TGTGCCAGCAGTGAAGGGCCGGGAAGGACGAAAAACATCTTC

size: few
J: TRBJ2-5
D: .
V: TRBV6-1
CDR3: CASSWWETQYF
DNA: TGTGCCAGCAGTTGGTGGGAGACCCAGTACTTC

size: .
J: TRBJ2-5
D: .
V: TRBV5-1
CDR3: CASSSSPRSETQYF
DNA: TGCGCCAGCAGCTCATCCCCTAGATCCGAGACCCAGTACTTC

size: few
J: TRBJ2-2
D: .
V: TRBV4-2
CDR3: CASSRGGFAGELFF
DNA: TGTGCCAGCAGCCGCGGCGGGTTCGCCGGGGAGCTGTTTTTT

size: .
J: TRBJ2-5
D: TRBD1
V: TRBV9
CDR3: CASSPLQGDQETQYF
DNA: TGTGCCAGCTCACCTCTACAGGGGGATCAAGAGACCCAGTACTTC

size: .
J: TRBJ2-1
D: .
V: TRBV6-6
CDR3: CASSYQGFGGNEQFF
DNA: TGTGCCAGCAGTTACCAGGGTTTTGGGGGCAATGAGCAGTTCTTC

size: few
J: TRBJ2-3
D: .
V: TRBV7-6
CDR3: CASSLGGFTDTQYF
DNA: TGTGCCAGCAGCTTAGGCGGTTTCACAGATACGCAGTATTTT

size: .
J: TRBJ2-5
D: .
V: TRBV19
CDR3: CASRRAAGETQYF
DNA: TGTGCCAGTAGACGAGCCGCAGGGGAGACCCAGTACTTC

size: .
J: TRBJ2-3
D: .
V: TRBV7-2
CDR3: CASSLHQGSTDTQYF
DNA: TGTGCCAGCAGCTTACACCAGGGTAGCACAGATACGCAGTATTTT

size: .
J: TRBJ2-5
D: TRBD2
V: TRBV18
CDR3: CASSPQALGGEETQYF
DNA: TGTGCCAGCTCACCCCAAGCTTTGGGAGGGGAAGAGACCCAGTACTTC

size: few
J: TRBJ2-7
D: .
V: TRBV5-5
CDR3: CASSYTTYEQYF
DNA: TGTGCCAGCAGCTATACCACCTACGAGCAGTACTTC

size: few
J: TRBJ2-3
D: TRBD1
V: TRBV5-6
CDR3: CASSLAGGRDTQYF
DNA: TGTGCCAGCAGCTTGGCAGGGGGCAGAGATACGCAGTATTTT

size: few
J: TRBJ2-7
D: .
V: TRBV9
CDR3: CASSAVGGGGYEQYF
DNA: TGTGCCAGCAGCGCGGTAGGAGGGGGCGGCTACGAGCAGTACTTC

size: .
J: TRBJ2-4
D: .
V: TRBV7-2
CDR3: CASSLGTLAKNIQYF
DNA: TGTGCCAGCAGCTTAGGGACACTAGCCAAAAACATTCAGTACTTC

size: many
J: TRBJ2-3
D: TRBD2
V: TRBV29-1
CDR3: CSVDRGSGGPDTQYF
DNA: TGCAGCGTTGACAGAGGTAGCGGGGGCCCAGATACGCAGTATTTT

size: few
J: TRBJ2-1
D: .
V: TRBV5-6
CDR3: CASRAHNEQFF
DNA: TGTGCCAGCAGGGCCCATAATGAGCAGTTCTTC

size: many
J: TRBJ2-2
D: TRBD1
V: TRBV11-1
CDR3: CASSQDRGVGELFF
DNA: TGTGCCAGCAGCCAGGACAGGGGAGTCGGGGAGCTGTTTTTT

size: few
J: TRBJ2-7
D: .
V: TRBV6-6
CDR3: CASIYGYEQYF
DNA: TGTGCCAGCATCTACGGCTACGAGCAGTACTTC

size: .
J: TRBJ1-3
D: .
V: TRBV7-9
CDR3: CASRPPPGRTGNTIYF
DNA: TGTGCCAGCAGACCGCCCCCAGGGAGGACGGGAAACACCATATATTTT

size: .
J: TRBJ2-1
D: .
V: TRBV18
CDR3: CASSVSSPGSYNEQFF
DNA: TGTGCCAGCTCAGTAAGCAGCCCCGGCTCCTACAATGAGCAGTTCTTC

size: few
J: TRBJ1-2
D: .
V: TRBV7-2
CDR3: CASSPYVRESGGYTF
DNA: TGTGCCAGCAGCCCATATGTCAGGGAAAGTGGTGGCTACACCTTC

size: .
J: TRBJ1-2
D: .
V: TRBV28
CDR3: CASSLGTPSGYTF
DNA: TGTGCCAGCAGTTTGGGTACACCGAGTGGCTACACCTTC

size: few
J: TRBJ2-5
D: .
V: TRBV7-3
CDR3: CASSLSRQETQYF
DNA: TGTGCCAGCAGCTTAAGCAGACAAGAGACCCAGTACTTC

size: few
J: TRBJ2-7
D: .
V: TRBV18
CDR3: CASSNREQYEQYF
DNA: TGTGCCAGCTCAAACCGGGAACAATACGAGCAGTACTTC

size: few
J: TRBJ2-3
D: TRBD1
V: TRBV5-6
CDR3: CASSGAGGTQYF
DNA: TGTGCCAGCAGCGGTGCAGGGGGTACGCAGTATTTT

size: few
J: TRBJ1-4
D: .
V: TRBV4-2
CDR3: CASSQPQANNEKLFF
DNA: TGTGCCAGCAGCCAGCCTCAGGCAAATAATGAAAAACTGTTTTTT

size: many
J: TRBJ1-4
D: .
V: TRBV6-6
CDR3: CASRQTTNEKLFF
DNA: TGTGCCAGTAGACAGACAACTAATGAAAAACTGTTTTTT

size: many
J: TRBJ2-7
D: TRBD2
V: TRBV11-1
CDR3: CASSSSGVSSYEQYF
DNA: TGTGCCAGCAGCTCTAGCGGGGTTAGCTCCTACGAGCAGTACTTC

size: .
J: TRBJ2-4
D: TRBD2
V: TRBV29-1
CDR3: CSVVPSAGVTAKNIQYF
DNA: TGCAGCGTTGTCCCTAGCGCGGGAGTGACTGCCAAAAACATTCAGTACTTC

size: many
J: TRBJ2-5
D: .
V: TRBV14
CDR3: CASSQDRSGFETQYF
DNA: TGTGCCAGCAGCCAAGATCGCTCGGGGTTCGAGACCCAGTACTTC

size: many
J: TRBJ2-3
D: .
V: TRBV5-1
CDR3: CASSLMQVTDTQYF
DNA: TGCGCCAGCAGCTTGATGCAGGTTACAGATACGCAGTATTTT

size: .
J: TRBJ2-2
D: TRBD2
V: TRBV11-1
CDR3: CASSFGTSNTGELFF
DNA: TGTGCCAGCAGCTTCGGGACTAGCAACACCGGGGAGCTGTTTTTT

size: few
J: TRBJ2-2
D: TRBD2
V: TRBV28
CDR3: CASSLGGRAAGELFF
DNA: TGTGCCAGCAGTTTGGGCGGGAGGGCAGCCGGGGAGCTGTTTTTT

size: few
J: TRBJ2-2
D: .
V: TRBV5-1
CDR3: CASSPRGAQTGELFF
DNA: TGCGCCAGCAGCCCCCGCGGGGCGCAGACCGGGGAGCTGTTTTTT

size: .
J: TRBJ2-5
D: .
V: TRBV19
CDR3: CASSIGQTQYF
DNA: TGTGCCAGTAGTATTGGGCAGACCCAGTACTTC

size: few
J: TRBJ1-5
D: .
V: TRBV7-2
CDR3: CASSLAFDQPQHF
DNA: TGTGCCAGCAGCTTAGCGTTTGATCAGCCCCAGCATTTT

size: .
J: TRBJ2-7
D: .
V: TRBV5-1
CDR3: CASSLDWRRTYGQYF
DNA: TGCGCCAGCAGCTTGGATTGGCGTCGGACCTACGGGCAGTACTTC

size: few
J: TRBJ2-7
D: TRBD2
V: TRBV5-1
CDR3: CASSFGTSGNGFGYEQYF
DNA: TGCGCCAGCAGCTTCGGGACTAGCGGGAACGGTTTCGGGTACGAGCAGTACTTC

size: few
J: TRBJ2-2
D: TRBD1
V: TRBV11-2
CDR3: CASSVDRVNTGELFF
DNA: TGTGCCAGCAGCGTAGACAGGGTTAACACCGGGGAGCTGTTTTTT

size: .
J: TRBJ2-4
D: .
V: TRBV5-1
CDR3: CASRPDRAKNIQYF
DNA: TGCGCCAGCAGACCTGACCGGGCCAAAAACATTCAGTACTTC

size: many
J: TRBJ2-7
D: .
V: TRBV11-2
CDR3: CASSNHRLEQYF
DNA: TGTGCCAGCAGCAACCACAGGCTCGAGCAGTACTTC

size: many
J: TRBJ1-1
D: .
V: TRBV11-3
CDR3: CASSRRGDTEAFF
DNA: TGTGCCAGCAGCCGGAGGGGTGACACTGAAGCTTTCTTT

size: few
J: TRBJ2-3
D: .
V: TRBV18
CDR3: CASSPVPGQATDTQYF
DNA: TGTGCCAGCTCACCAGTCCCGGGACAAGCCACAGATACGCAGTATTTT

size: .
J: TRBJ1-2
D: .
V: TRBV7-8
CDR3: CASSLIRLKGGYTF
DNA: TGTGCCAGCAGCTTGATTCGACTGAAAGGCGGCTACACCTTC

size: few
J: TRBJ2-1
D: TRBD1
V: TRBV18
CDR3: CASSPPVRGPTKFF
DNA: TGTGCCAGCTCACCACCAGTCAGGGGGCCGACTAAATTCTTC

size: .
J: TRBJ2-3
D: TRBD2
V: TRBV7-9
CDR3: CASSLDGGGTDTQYF
DNA: TGTGCCAGCAGCTTAGATGGGGGGGGCACAGATACGCAGTATTTT

size: .
J: TRBJ2-2
D: TRBD1
V: TRBV28
CDR3: CASSRQGLWTGELFF
DNA: TGTGCCAGCAGTCGACAGGGGTTGTGGACCGGGGAGCTGTTTTTT

size: many
J: TRBJ2-7
D: .
V: TRBV7-2
CDR3: CASSLSRYEQYF
DNA: TGTGCCAGCAGCTTAAGCCGCTACGAGCAGTACTTC

size: few
J: TRBJ2-1
D: .
V: TRBV4-3
CDR3: CASSRGGLYNEQFF
DNA: TGCGCCAGCAGCCGAGGGGGACTATACAATGAGCAGTTCTTC

size: few
J: TRBJ2-1
D: .
V: TRBV5-1
CDR3: CASSLAHNNEQFF
DNA: TGCGCCAGCAGCTTGGCCCACAACAATGAGCAGTTCTTC

size: .
J: TRBJ2-5
D: TRBD1
V: TRBV19
CDR3: CASSIRPRTGGGETQYF
DNA: TGTGCCAGTAGTATTCGACCTAGGACAGGGGGCGGGGAGACCCAGTACTTC

size: few
J: TRBJ2-7
D: .
V: TRBV28
CDR3: CASSLFWEEQYF
DNA: TGTGCCAGCAGTTTATTCTGGGAGGAGCAGTACTTC

size: .
J: TRBJ2-1
D: .
V: TRBV27
CDR3: CASSPTSSRQFF
DNA: TGTGCCAGCAGTCCCACTTCTAGCCGCCAGTTCTTC

size: few
J: TRBJ1-3
D: .
V: TRBV7-2
CDR3: CASSPRTARGNTIYF
DNA: TGTGCCAGCAGCCCGAGGACGGCTAGGGGAAACACCATATATTTT

size: .
J: TRBJ2-1
D: TRBD2
V: TRBV10-3
CDR3: CAISEGLAVPNEQFF
DNA: TGTGCCATCAGTGAGGGACTAGCGGTCCCCAATGAGCAGTTCTTC

size: .
J: TRBJ1-2
D: TRBD1
V: TRBV4-2
CDR3: CASSQQTGTNYGYTF
DNA: TGTGCCAGCAGCCAACAGACAGGGACTAACTATGGCTACACCTTC

size: few
J: TRBJ2-5
D: TRBD2
V: TRBV11-3
CDR3: CASSPGLAGKRETQYF
DNA: TGTGCCAGCAGCCCAGGACTAGCGGGAAAGCGGGAGACCCAGTACTTC

size: few
J: TRBJ1-5
D: TRBD1
V: TRBV10-3
CDR3: CAISESKTGFGQPQHF
DNA: TGTGCCATCAGTGAGTCGAAGACAGGGTTCGGTCAGCCCCAGCATTTT

size: few
J: TRBJ2-5
D: TRBD1
V: TRBV5-8
CDR3: CASSRPGQGWLETQYF
DNA: TGTGCCAGCAGCAGGCCCGGACAGGGCTGGTTGGAGACCCAGTACTTC